The 7 T cell receptor beta chains presented below share a single source sample, sequenced in a study of CD8 T cells in Susac syndrome. The authors reverse transcribed about 0.5 to 1 ug RNA with random hexamers. TCRdb independently ran MiXCR on the immunoSEQ multiplex PCR reads; one entry per CDR3 protein. The top ten hold about 0.11% of the sample, which has roughly 300,000 distinct CDR3 sequences, about 85% seen once. The sequenced sample was CD8+ T cells from PBMCs. These receptors all come from a human donor with multiple sclerosis.

This rearrangement joins TRBV12-3 or TRBV12-4 to TRBJ1-1; D gene uncertain. Trimming shortened V by 3 bases and J by 0 bases, and 5 bases separated the two germline ends. This CDR3 contains 13 residues. CDR3 bases: TGTGCCAGCAGTTTTTGGTTGAACACTGAAGCTTTCTTT. As protein: CASSFWLNTEAFF.

The rearrangement joins TRBV6-5 to TRBJ2-6; 7 nucleotides match TRBD2. V gave up 6 bases and J gave up 0 bases; unmatched junction bases: 2. Germline V gives CDR1 MNHEY, CDR2 SVGAGI. The CDR3 extends over 15 amino acids. The chain's CDR3 is CASRGGSSGANVLTF. The CDR3, as DNA: TGTGCCAGCAGGGGGGGGTCCTCTGGGGCCAACGTCCTGACTTTC.

The V gene is TRBV4-1, the J gene TRBJ2-1, with TRBD2 matching over 9 bases. This CDR3 has 18 residues. Per the germline V gene, CDR1 is MGHRA and CDR2 is YSYEKL. V lost 3 bases to trimming and J lost 9 bases; unmatched junction nucleotides: 18. CDR3 residues: CASSHKIRQREVAGEQFF. Written as DNA, the CDR3 is TGCGCCAGCAGCCACAAGATCCGGCAGCGGGAGGTGGCGGGTGAGCAGTTCTTC.

The gene calls are TRBV29-1 and TRBJ2-2, with TRBD2 identical over 8 bases. Trimming cost V 5 bases and J 6 bases; bases outside gene matches: 5. Germline loops: CDR1 SQVTM, CDR2 ANQGSEA. The CDR3 extends over 13 amino acids. This CDR3 reads CSVLAGGPGELFF. The CDR3 DNA is TGCAGCGTTCTCGCGGGAGGCCCCGGGGAGCTGTTTTTT.

This chain connects TRBV19 to TRBJ1-5, with TRBD1 as a possible D gene (5 bases). With 4 bases removed from V and 7 bases from J, the gap between germline ends came to 11 bases. The CDR3 has 13 amino acids. CDR1 is LNHDA, CDR2 SQIVND, per germline (reference sequence). The chain's CDR3 is CASSTMGDQPQHF. The CDR3 DNA follows: TGTGCCAGTAGTACGATGGGGGACCAGCCCCAGCATTTT.

This chain joins TRBV19 and TRBJ1-1; no clear D gene. Deletions cut 3 bases from V and 0 bases from J, with 14 bases between. This CDR3 has 16 amino acids. The germline V gene has CDR1 LNHDA and CDR2 SQIVND (reference sequence). The CDR3 here is CASSILGDPLNTEAFF. DNA of the CDR3: TGTGCCAGTAGTATCCTTGGCGATCCACTGAACACTGAAGCTTTCTTT.

V gene TRBV3-1 combines with J gene TRBJ2-7; a possible D gene is TRBD2 (6 bases). The V end lost 1 base, the J end lost 5 bases, and 12 bases lay between the germline ends. Germline V lookup: CDR1 LGHDT, CDR2 YNNKEL (reference sequence). The CDR3 length is 14 residues. The CDR3 DNA is TGTGCCAGCAGCCAAGCCGGGACTCTCCACGAGCAGTACTTC. Translation: CASSQAGTLHEQYF.